A selection of T cell receptor beta chains follows, all from one sample in a study of T-cell reconstitution after alpha-beta-depleted transplantation in children. From the PCR reads, TCRdb called clonotypes with MiXCR, one entry per CDR3 protein. The sample has hundreds of thousands of distinct CDR3 sequences; 15% to 20% are singletons. Sequencing was performed on PBMCs, mostly from graft donor cells, taken 360 days after TCRalphabeta/CD19-depleted stem cell transplant. The receptors here all came from a boy in the first two years of life who had a stem cell transplant for Wiskott-Aldrich syndrome, so the T cells may come from the graft donor. The CDR3 runs from the conserved cysteine through the conserved F or W. A D gene is named only where the DNA matches it firmly. Some rows have no size entry. The others give once, few or many, or a class for an expanded clone.

>TRBJ2-2|TRBV6-1|few|.
CASSEPYLNTGELFF
TGTGCCAGCAGTGAACCGTACTTGAACACCGGGGAGCTGTTTTTT
>TRBJ2-1|TRBV29-1|.|TRBD1
CSVWTGLYNEQFF
TGCAGCGTGTGGACAGGACTCTACAATGAGCAGTTCTTC
>TRBJ1-2|TRBV29-1|.|TRBD1
CSVEGEGGQGASGYTF
TGCAGCGTTGAAGGGGAGGGAGGACAGGGGGCAAGTGGCTACACCTTC
>TRBJ2-1|TRBV24-1|.|.
CATSGHFSGDNEQFF
TGTGCCACCAGTGGTCACTTTTCCGGGGACAATGAGCAGTTCTTC
>TRBJ2-7|TRBV12-3/TRBV12-4|many|TRBD2
CASRTGLAGHRYEQYF
TGTGCCAGCAGAACGGGACTAGCGGGGCACCGCTACGAGCAGTACTTC
>TRBJ2-5|TRBV12-3/TRBV12-4|.|.
CASTPALQETQYF
TGTGCAAGTACTCCAGCGCTACAAGAGACCCAGTACTTC
>TRBJ2-7|TRBV3-1|few|.
CASSFRLGPTYEQYF
TGTGCCAGCAGCTTTCGACTAGGACCCACCTACGAGCAGTACTTC
>TRBJ2-5|TRBV12-3/TRBV12-4|few|.
CASSPIRGQGLYQETQYF
TGTGCCAGCAGCCCAATCAGGGGACAAGGACTGTACCAAGAGACCCAGTACTTC
>TRBJ2-1|TRBV4-3|.|TRBD2
CAPFEREGIYNEQFF
TGCGCCCCTTTTGAGCGGGAGGGTATCTACAATGAGCAGTTCTTC
>TRBJ2-1|TRBV20-1|.|.
CSARDHSVSSYNEQFF
TGCAGTGCTAGAGATCATAGCGTGAGCTCCTACAATGAGCAGTTCTTC
>TRBJ2-7|TRBV12-3/TRBV12-4|.|.
CASSLVAAYEQYF
TGTGCCAGCAGTTTAGTGGCAGCTTACGAGCAGTACTTC
>TRBJ2-5|TRBV28|.|.
CASSHRFQETQYF
TGTGCCAGCAGTCACAGGTTCCAAGAGACCCAGTACTTC
>TRBJ2-1|TRBV28|few|.
CASRLLRGGLPYNEQFF
TGTGCCAGCAGACTCCTCCGCGGGGGCCTCCCCTACAATGAGCAGTTCTTC
>TRBJ2-7|TRBV5-1|many|TRBD1
CASSLVQGVYEQYF
TGCGCCAGCAGCTTGGTACAGGGGGTATACGAGCAGTACTTC
>TRBJ2-3|TRBV20-1|.|TRBD2
CSASGLAGGHLSTDTQYF
TGCAGTGCTAGTGGGCTAGCGGGGGGACACCTTAGCACAGATACGCAGTATTTT
>TRBJ2-2|TRBV16|.|.
CASSQFSAGELFF
TGTGCCAGCAGCCAATTTTCCGCCGGGGAGCTGTTTTTT
>TRBJ2-6|TRBV24-1|few|.
CATSPAGSGLSGANVLTF
TGTGCCACCTCCCCGGCAGGGTCCGGGTTGTCCGGGGCCAACGTCCTGACTTTC
>TRBJ2-1|TRBV12-3/TRBV12-4|.|TRBD2
CASSLLPGLAGEAAYNEQFF
TGTGCCAGCAGTCTATTGCCGGGACTAGCGGGAGAGGCTGCCTACAATGAGCAGTTCTTC
>TRBJ2-1|TRBV29-1|.|.
CSVEDRGGYYNEQFF
TGCAGCGTTGAAGATCGGGGCGGATACTACAATGAGCAGTTCTTC
>TRBJ1-4|TRBV3-1|few|TRBD1
CASSQRGGDDEKLFF
TGTGCCAGCAGCCAAAGAGGGGGCGACGATGAAAAACTGTTTTTT
>TRBJ2-1|TRBV3-1|.|TRBD1
CASSQLGQGAVGNEQFF
TGTGCCAGCAGCCAATTAGGACAGGGGGCGGTAGGCAATGAGCAGTTCTTC
>TRBJ2-3|TRBV12-3/TRBV12-4|many|TRBD1
CASSLGGQGTDTQYF
TGTGCCAGCAGTTTAGGGGGACAGGGGACAGATACGCAGTATTTT
>TRBJ2-3|TRBV29-1|.|TRBD1
CSVVPRGPSTDTQYF
TGCAGCGTGGTTCCCAGGGGGCCTAGCACAGATACGCAGTATTTT
>TRBJ1-1|TRBV2|.|.
CASNLGQVTEAFF
TGTGCCAGCAACTTGGGGCAGGTGACTGAAGCTTTCTTT
>TRBJ2-1|TRBV3-1|few|TRBD2
CASSQGLAATNEQFF
TGTGCCAGCAGCCAAGGACTAGCGGCGACCAATGAGCAGTTCTTC
>TRBJ2-7|TRBV20-1|once|TRBD1
CSVEDRGRNEQYF
TGCAGTGTGGAGGACAGGGGGCGGAACGAGCAGTACTTC
>TRBJ2-5|TRBV5-1|many|.
CASSLLEDQYF
TGCGCCAGCAGCTTGTTGGAGGACCAGTACTTC
>TRBJ2-5|TRBV18|few|.
CASSPLSLQETQYF
TGTGCCAGCTCACCACTTAGCCTCCAAGAGACCCAGTACTTC
>TRBJ2-3|TRBV5-1|few|.
CASSSARDNTDTQYF
TGCGCCAGCAGCTCCGCCCGGGACAACACAGATACGCAGTATTTT
>TRBJ2-1|TRBV29-1|few|TRBD2
CSVRPGLAGVNEQFF
TGCAGCGTTCGACCGGGACTAGCGGGAGTCAATGAGCAGTTCTTC
>TRBJ1-1|TRBV7-2|few|.
CASSGRDPRTEAFF
TGTGCCAGCAGCGGCCGGGACCCAAGGACTGAAGCTTTCTTT
>TRBJ2-1|TRBV20-1|.|TRBD2
CSARGFGGVYNEQFF
TGCAGTGCTAGAGGGTTTGGGGGGGTGTACAATGAGCAGTTCTTC
>TRBJ2-2|TRBV2|.|TRBD2
CASRGLADLNTGELFF
TGTGCCAGCAGGGGACTAGCGGACCTGAACACCGGGGAGCTGTTTTTT
>TRBJ2-7|TRBV12-3/TRBV12-4|few|.
CASSLMADSYEQYF
TGTGCCAGCAGTTTAATGGCGGACTCCTACGAGCAGTACTTC
>TRBJ2-5|TRBV20-1|few|.
CSATLSLGETQYF
TGCAGTGCTACGTTGAGCCTCGGGGAGACCCAGTACTTC
>TRBJ2-3|TRBV20-1|few|.
CSASGVDDTNTDTQYF
TGCAGTGCTAGCGGGGTGGATGACACCAACACAGATACGCAGTATTTT
>TRBJ2-1|TRBV2|.|.
CASKRAGSEQFF
TGTGCCAGCAAAAGGGCGGGGAGTGAGCAGTTCTTC
>TRBJ2-1|TRBV6-1|.|TRBD2
CASRKLAGSNNEQFF
TGTGCCAGCAGAAAACTAGCGGGGAGTAACAATGAGCAGTTCTTC
>TRBJ2-1|TRBV10-1|few|.
CASSESSAGAYNEQFF
TGCGCCAGCAGTGAGTCGAGTGCGGGGGCATACAATGAGCAGTTCTTC
>TRBJ1-2|TRBV10-3|many|.
CATSTGGVRNYGYTF
TGTGCCACCAGCACTGGGGGGGTGCGGAACTATGGCTACACCTTC
>TRBJ2-2|TRBV3-1|few|.
CASSPMSTGELFF
TGTGCCAGCAGCCCTATGAGCACCGGGGAGCTGTTTTTT
>TRBJ2-7|TRBV15|few|TRBD1
CATSRDKPLDRAEEQYF
TGTGCCACCAGCAGAGATAAGCCCCTGGACAGGGCGGAAGAGCAGTACTTC
>TRBJ2-3|TRBV5-1|few|.
CASGLWDDTQYF
TGCGCCAGCGGGCTGTGGGATGATACGCAGTATTTT
>TRBJ2-1|TRBV5-5|.|TRBD1
CASSFFSGQIYNEQFF
TGTGCCAGCAGCTTTTTTTCGGGACAGATATACAATGAGCAGTTCTTC
>TRBJ1-5|TRBV30|few|TRBD1
CAWSVGTGVLRPQHF
TGTGCCTGGAGTGTGGGGACAGGAGTCCTTCGGCCCCAGCATTTT